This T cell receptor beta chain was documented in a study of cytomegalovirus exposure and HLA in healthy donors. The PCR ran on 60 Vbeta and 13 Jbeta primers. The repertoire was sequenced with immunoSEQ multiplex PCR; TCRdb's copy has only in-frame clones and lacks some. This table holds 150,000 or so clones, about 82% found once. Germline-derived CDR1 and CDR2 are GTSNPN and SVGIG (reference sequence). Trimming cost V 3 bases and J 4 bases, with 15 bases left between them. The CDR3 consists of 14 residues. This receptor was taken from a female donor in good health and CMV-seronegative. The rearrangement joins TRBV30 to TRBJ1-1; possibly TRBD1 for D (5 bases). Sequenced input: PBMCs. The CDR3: CAWSRQGGVTEAFF. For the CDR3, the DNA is TGTGCCTGGAGCAGGCAGGGCGGGGTCACTGAAGCTTTCTTT. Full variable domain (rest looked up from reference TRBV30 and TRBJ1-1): SQTIHQWPATLVQPVGSPLSLECTVEGTSNPNLYWYRQAAGRGLQLLFYSVGIGQISSEVPQNLSASRPQDRQFILSSKKLLLSDSGFYLCAWSRQGGVTEAFFGQGTRLTVV.